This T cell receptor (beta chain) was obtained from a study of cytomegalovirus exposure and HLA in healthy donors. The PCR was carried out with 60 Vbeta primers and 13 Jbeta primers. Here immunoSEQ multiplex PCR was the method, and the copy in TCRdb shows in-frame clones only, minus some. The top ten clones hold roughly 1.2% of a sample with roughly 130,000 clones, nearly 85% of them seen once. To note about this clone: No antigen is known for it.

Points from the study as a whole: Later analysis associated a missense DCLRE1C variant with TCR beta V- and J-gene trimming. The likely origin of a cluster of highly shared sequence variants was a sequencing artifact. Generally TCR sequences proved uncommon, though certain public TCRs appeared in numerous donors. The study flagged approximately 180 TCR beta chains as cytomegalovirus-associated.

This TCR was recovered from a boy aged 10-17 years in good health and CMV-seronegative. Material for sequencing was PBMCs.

CDR3 residues: CASSLNSRGGTDTQYF. Written as DNA, the CDR3 is TGTGCCAGCAGCTTAAATTCCAGGGGAGGCACAGATACGCAGTATTTT. V usage is TRBV7-3 and J usage is TRBJ2-3; D is possibly TRBD1 (6 bases). With 1 base removed from V and 1 base from J, the gap between germline ends came to 12 bases. CDR1 and CDR2 from the germline V gene are SGHTA and FQGTGA. The CDR3 loop spans 16 amino acids.